This entry describes one T cell receptor beta chain. The sample belongs to a study of blood T cell repertoires in COVID-19. Germline V gene lookup returns CDR1 ENHRY and CDR2 SYGVKD. The CDR3 spans 14 residues. J gave up 4 bases and V 6 bases, and 6 bases lay outside the gene matches. Researchers sorted participants into cohorts using their self-reported clinical history. Two consecutive negative NP/OP PCR tests, clearance, or resolved symptoms defined Cohort 3 recovery. In the original workflow: Quantification of nucleated cells was approximated via reference gene primer amplification. Repertoires were generated with immunoSEQ multiplex PCR, while TCRdb's copy carries only in-frame clones and drops some. For V, J and clone size, that table is used; D and trimming come from the DNA. The sample has 140,000 to 150,000 clones, roughly 89% seen once.

Sequenced: PBMCs or T cells enriched from blood (not recorded which). This receptor was identified in a man aged 50-59 years who had recovered from COVID-19. This sequence joins TRBV10-3 and TRBJ1-1, with 9 bases that match TRBD1. The CDR3 DNA reads TGTGCCATCAGGGCCGGGACAGGGACCACTGAAGCTTTCTTT. This encodes CAIRAGTGTTEAFF.